Below are 28 T cell receptor beta chains sequenced from a single sample in a study of Graves' ophthalmopathy and Graves' hyperthyroidism. The authors amplified TCR beta CDR3 regions, and they did so from RNA transcripts for repertoire sequencing. An initial RT-PCR round employing HTBI primers preceded a second-round multiplex PCR. MiXCR, run by TCRdb on the multiplex PCR reads, gives a single entry per CDR3 protein. The data show around 1,200,000 distinct CDR3 sequences, about 38% seen once. Sequencing input: peripheral blood or thyroid tissue (not recorded which). The receptor source for this set is an adult man with Graves' hyperthyroidism.

As to this clonotype: At one boundary the junction diverges from the germline segment, which might be a read error. This chain links TRBV10-2 with TRBJ1-2, with D unclear. From germline, CDR1 is WSHSY and CDR2 SAAADI. The CDR3 contains 15 residues. This CDR3 is CASSQMLVGNYGYTF. The CDR3 region has the DNA TGTGCCAGCAGCCAAATGTTGGTGGGGAACTATGGCTACACCTTC.

Details on this clonotype: This may be a read error: a much more frequent sequence differs by one nucleotide. The chain recombines TRBV4-3 with TRBJ1-1; D gene ambiguous. V shed 1 base and J shed 11 bases, with 14 bases lying between them. This CDR3 contains 13 residues. Germline V gene lookup returns CDR1 LGHNA and CDR2 YSLEER. CDR3 coding DNA: TGCGCCAGCAGCCAAGGCCCTGGCCGGCGGGCTTTCTTT. Translation: CASSQGPGRRAFF.

This sequence joins TRBV2 and TRBJ1-6; the D gene is possibly TRBD1 (6 bases). The CDR3 has 14 amino acids. Germline lookup yields CDR1 SNHLY and CDR2 FYNNEI. Deletions cut 4 bases from V and 7 bases from J, with 11 bases between. The CDR3 nucleotides are TGTGCCAGCAGTGTGGGACATCCGAATTCACCCCTCCACTTT. Residues: CASSVGHPNSPLHF.

This clonotype was counted many times. This chain connects TRBV7-9 to TRBJ1-2, with D hard to call. The CDR3 runs 13 residues. V was trimmed by 3 bases and J by 6 bases, leaving 11 bases between them. Per germline, CDR1 SEHNR and CDR2 FQNEAQ (reference sequence). CDR3 sequence (DNA): TGTGCCAGCAGCTTGTTCAAGGACCATGGCTACACCTTC. Translating gives CASSLFKDHGYTF.

The V call is TRBV29-1, the J call TRBJ1-1; possibly TRBD1 for D (5 bases). The CDR3 is made up of 16 amino acids. The V end was cut by 1 base, the J end by 1 base, with 16 bases between. The germline V gene has CDR1 SQVTM and CDR2 ANQGSEA. The DNA of the CDR3 is TGCAGCGTTGAAGGGGCACAGGAGAACCCGAACACTGAAGCTTTCTTT. Translating gives CSVEGAQENPNTEAFF.

The rearrangement joins TRBV7-8 to TRBJ1-5; 7 bases are shared with TRBD1. The V gene end was trimmed by 5 bases and the J gene end by 5 bases; junction bases not matched to a gene: 12. Germline CDR1 and CDR2: SGHVS and FQNEAQ. The CDR3 extends over 16 amino acids. The DNA for the CDR3 is TGTGCCAGCAGCCAAATGGGACAGCGCCCTGATCAGCCCCAGCATTTT. It translates to CASSQMGQRPDQPQHF.

V gene TRBV10-3 combines with J gene TRBJ1-2; 10 bases are a match to TRBD1. Losses at the gene ends were 5 bases for V and 3 bases for J; bases not matched to a gene: 12. The CDR3 covers 17 residues. Germline CDR1 reads ENHRY; CDR2 reads SYGVKD. In DNA, the CDR3 is TGTGCCATCAGTTCTTTAGGATTGGACAGGGGGGACTATGGCTACACCTTC. This gives the protein CAISSLGLDRGDYGYTF.

The CDR3 region has the DNA TGTGCCAGCACCCCTCTGGGCCGGGAGCTGTTTTTT. It yields the protein CASTPLGRELFF. The rearrangement links TRBV7-9 to TRBJ2-2, with D hard to call. Trimming shortened V by 7 bases and J by 9 bases, and 12 bases separated the two germline ends. From germline, CDR1 is SEHNR and CDR2 FQNEAQ (reference sequence). This CDR3 spans 12 amino acids.

A few counts support this clonotype. The chain is built from TRBV12-3 or TRBV12-4 and TRBJ1-1, with no clear D. The CDR3 is made up of 15 amino acids. V dropped 3 bases and J dropped 1 base, with 12 bases sitting between them. This CDR3 reads CASSFSGRANTEAFF. CDR3 coding DNA: TGTGCCAGCAGTTTTTCGGGAAGGGCGAACACTGAAGCTTTCTTT.

This clonotype has ten or more counts. V usage is TRBV7-2 and J usage is TRBJ1-1; possible D gene TRBD1, 6 bases. The CDR3 loop spans 14 amino acids. Germline V CDR1 and CDR2: SGHTA, FQGNSA. V gave up 1 base and J gave up 10 bases, with 16 bases separating them. Here the CDR3 reads CASSLVGAGVVAFF. CDR3 DNA: TGTGCCAGCAGCTTAGTAGGGGCAGGGGTCGTAGCTTTCTTT.

This clonotype appeared many times. The chain is built from TRBV7-2 and TRBJ2-7, with D unresolved. The germline CDR1 and CDR2 sequences are SGHTA and FQGNSA. The CDR3 consists of 13 residues. V lost 4 bases, J lost 9 bases, and 16 bases lay in between. This CDR3 is CASSSDGRHTQYF. The CDR3 DNA sequence: TGTGCCAGCAGCTCCGACGGCCGTCACACGCAGTACTTC.

In its sample, this clonotype was seen a few times. This chain links TRBV9 with TRBJ2-2; 7 bases are a match to TRBD1. The V gene end was trimmed by 3 bases and the J gene end by 1 base; junction bases not matched to a gene: 6. The CDR3 length is 16 residues. Germline CDR1 is SGDLS and CDR2 is YYNGEE. CDR3 nucleotides: TGTGCCAGCAGCGAAGGCAGGGGGAGGAACACCGGGGAGCTGTTTTTT. Encoded protein: CASSEGRGRNTGELFF. The entire variable domain, with the rest obtained from reference TRBV9 and TRBJ2-2, is as follows: DSGVTQTPKHLITATGQRVTLRCSPRSGDLSVYWYQQSLDQGLQFLIQYYNGEERAKGNILERFSAQQFPDLHSELNLSSLELGDSALYFCASSEGRGRNTGELFFGEGSRLTVL.

This clonotype was seen only a few times. The rearrangement joins TRBV9 to TRBJ1-5; tentatively, D is TRBD1 (5 bases). This CDR3 is built from 16 residues. V was cut by 7 bases and J by 0 bases, with 17 bases left in between. The germline CDR1 and CDR2 sequences are SGDLS and YYNGEE. DNA for the CDR3: TGTGCCAGCTCACCACGCAGGGTCGCTAGCAATCAGCCCCAGCATTTT. Its translation: CASSPRRVASNQPQHF.

This clonotype was recorded at least ten times. The chain links TRBV7-2 to TRBJ1-1; D is possibly TRBD1 (5 bases). The CDR3 length is 14 residues. V was trimmed by 4 bases and J by 1 base, leaving 10 bases between them. Germline CDR1 and CDR2: SGHTA and FQGNSA. CDR3 residues: CASSYEGPNTEAFF. The DNA for the CDR3 is TGTGCCAGCAGCTATGAGGGACCGAACACTGAAGCTTTCTTT.

This clonotype was seen repeatedly, ten times or more. This sequence joins TRBV11-2 and TRBJ2-7; TRBD1 might be the D (5 bases). This CDR3 comprises 16 residues. The V and J ends lost 5 bases and 1 base respectively, with 18 bases between them. CDR1 is SGHAT and CDR2 is FQNNGV in the germline V gene. CDR3 loop: CASSLRVTTSSYEQYF. CDR3 coding DNA: TGTGCCAGCAGCCTCAGGGTGACGACTTCATCCTACGAGCAGTACTTC.

Regarding this clonotype: This may come from a read error, since a much larger clone is one base off. The chain combines TRBV7-9 with TRBJ2-7; the D gene is possibly TRBD2 (6 bases). The germline gives CDR1 SEHNR, CDR2 FQNEAQ (reference sequence). V was pared by 0 bases and J by 6 bases, with 18 bases between. The CDR3 runs 16 residues. The CDR3: CASSLAPGVLSGEQYF. The DNA for the CDR3 is TGTGCCAGCAGCTTAGCACCGGGGGTCCTAAGTGGCGAGCAGTACTTC.

V and J are TRBV5-1 and TRBJ2-7; no reliable D call. The CDR3 consists of 14 residues. Trimming removed 5 bases at V and 0 bases at J, with 12 bases between. Per the germline V gene, CDR1 is SGHRS and CDR2 is YFSETQ. CDR3: CASRIENLSYEQYF. CDR3 DNA: TGCGCCAGCAGGATCGAAAACCTCTCCTACGAGCAGTACTTC.

The chain recombines TRBV30 with TRBJ1-4, with a possible D match to TRBD1 (5 bases). CDR3 size: 14 residues. Trimming left V 0 bases short and J 7 bases short, with 12 bases between. From germline, CDR1 is GTSNPN and CDR2 SVGIG (reference sequence). In nucleotides, the CDR3 is TGTGCCTGGAGTGTATTAGGGGTTCGTGAAAAACTGTTTTTT. It encodes CAWSVLGVREKLFF.

To note about this clonotype: A read error is possible here, since a much larger clone lies one base away. The chain carries TRBV5-1 and TRBJ1-6, with D possibly TRBD1 on 6 matching bases. CDR1 SGHRS and CDR2 YFSETQ come from the germline V gene. There are 16 residues in the CDR3. The DNA of the CDR3 is TGCGCCAGCAGCCCAAAGGACAGCTCCTATAATCCACCCCTCCACTTT. The encoded protein is CASSPKDSSYNPPLHF.

This clonotype has just one count. One base away lies a much larger clone, so this may be a sequencing read error. This CDR3 is CASSIGPSGPDEQYF. The DNA for the CDR3 is TGTGCCAGTAGTATAGGTCCTAGCGGGCCCGACGAGCAGTACTTC. This chain joins TRBV19 and TRBJ2-7; 8 nucleotides align to TRBD2. In germline, CDR1 is LNHDA, CDR2 SQIVND (reference sequence). V gave up 1 base and J gave up 5 bases; unmatched junction bases: 7. CDR3 size: 15 residues.

The rearrangement joins TRBV13 to TRBJ1-1; D might be TRBD1 (6 bases). The ends were cut back, 5 bases at V and 4 bases at J, with 26 bases in the middle. This CDR3 spans 18 amino acids. Germline V gives CDR1 PRHDT, CDR2 FYEKMQ (reference sequence). CDR3 nucleotide sequence: TGTGCCAGCAGCCCCTACGGGACGGGGGGGCACGGAGGCACTGAAGCTTTCTTT. It codes for CASSPYGTGGHGGTEAFF.

The J gene is TRBJ1-1, the V gene TRBV20-1; the D is unclear. This CDR3 has 14 residues. Germline assignment: CDR1 DFQATT and CDR2 SNEGSKA (reference sequence). V lost 7 bases, J lost 1 base, and 16 bases lay in between. For the CDR3, the DNA is TGCAGTGTTCAGACAAGGCCAGGGAACACTGAAGCTTTCTTT. It specifies CSVQTRPGNTEAFF.

The rearrangement joins TRBV5-4 to TRBJ2-5; D perhaps matches TRBD1 (5 bases). The CDR3 covers 15 residues. The germline V gene encodes CDR1 SGHNT and CDR2 YYREEE (reference sequence). Trimming took off 4 bases at V and 7 bases at J, with 20 bases between the two ends. The CDR3 region is CASSSQKEGDGTQYF. Written as DNA, the CDR3 is TGTGCCAGCAGCAGCCAGAAAGAAGGGGATGGGACCCAGTACTTC.

This clonotype occurred many times. V gene TRBV12-3 or TRBV12-4 combines with J gene TRBJ1-3; D unclear. This CDR3 is built from 12 residues. Trimming took off 3 bases at V and 4 bases at J, with 4 bases between the two ends. CDR3 bases: TGTGCCAGCAGTTTGTGGGGAAACACCATATATTTT. This gives the protein CASSLWGNTIYF.

This clonotype occurred once. The J gene is TRBJ2-7, the V gene TRBV20-1, with TRBD1 matching over 7 bases. The germline V gene encodes CDR1 DFQATT and CDR2 SNEGSKA (reference sequence). The J segment lost 3 bases and the V segment lost 2 bases, leaving 7 bases of the junction unmatched. This CDR3 spans 14 amino acids. The CDR3 loop is CSARKTGTDYEQYF. For the CDR3, the DNA is TGCAGTGCTAGAAAGACAGGGACAGACTACGAGCAGTACTTC.

The CDR3 is CSYGQTEAFF. Written as DNA, the CDR3 is TGCAGCTATGGTCAGACTGAAGCTTTCTTT. J is TRBJ1-1 and V is TRBV29-1; D gene ambiguous. The V and J ends lost 8 bases and 5 bases respectively, with 9 bases between them. The CDR3 sequence is 10 residues long. CDR1 is SQVTM and CDR2 is ANQGSEA in the germline V gene.

V gene TRBV7-8 combines with J gene TRBJ2-7; no definite D call. The CDR3 runs 14 residues. Germline CDR1 is SGHVS and CDR2 is FQNEAQ. V was clipped by 1 base and J by 1 base, with 8 bases between them. The CDR3 nucleotides are TGTGCCAGCAGCTTAGTTAGCTCTTCCTACGAGCAGTACTTC. Amino acids: CASSLVSSSYEQYF.

This clonotype has at least ten counts. The V gene is TRBV25-1, the J gene TRBJ2-7; D is unresolved. Germline-derived CDR1 and CDR2 are MGHDK and SYGVNS. The CDR3 loop spans 15 amino acids. Between the trimmed V and J ends, which lost 0 bases and 0 bases, there was a span of 9 bases. DNA for the CDR3: TGTGCCAGCAGTGAATATGGGCATTTCTCCTACGAGCAGTACTTC. Translated: CASSEYGHFSYEQYF.